These 6 T cell receptor beta chains originate from one sample sequenced in a study of prognosis after radiotherapy for stage I lung cancer. Genomic DNA served as the source from which two-round multiplex PCR generated TCR beta CDR3 amplicons. Primers were specific to each TRBV and TRBJ gene in first-round PCR. MiXCR, run by TCRdb on the multiplex PCR reads, gives a single entry per CDR3 protein. This repertoire shows tens of thousands of distinct CDR3 sequences, roughly 25% found once; its top ten account for 25%. Sequenced here: PBMCs, sampled before or after stereotactic body radiation therapy (not recorded which). The receptors stem from a donor over 45 with non-small cell lung cancer.

This clonotype has just a few counts. The chain carries TRBV4-2 and TRBJ1-1, with 8 bases fitting TRBD1. The V gene's germline CDR1 is LGHNA and CDR2 YNFKEQ. This CDR3 spans 15 amino acids. J was trimmed by 1 base and V by 4 bases; bases with no gene match: 5. CDR3 amino acids: CASSLYDRGNTEAFF. CDR3 in DNA: TGTGCCAGCAGCCTTTACGACAGGGGGAACACTGAAGCTTTCTTT.

As regards this clonotype: A far larger clone is only one base removed, so a read error is likely. The chain couples TRBV6-6 to TRBJ1-3; D is ambiguous. This CDR3 spans 16 amino acids. Germline V CDR1 and CDR2: MNHNY, SVGAGI (reference sequence). The CDR3 sequence: CASSYSQQTSGDTIYF. The CDR3 DNA sequence: TGTGCCAGCAGTTACTCGCAACAGACCTCTGGAGACACCATATATTTT.

For this clonotype: One base away lies a much larger clone, so this may be a sequencing read error. This likely comes from a read error, as the CDR3 has no conserved phenylalanine or tryptophan at its end. The CDR3 coding sequence is TGCAGTGCTAAGCCGGGGACAGATACGCAGTATTCT. Its protein product is CSAKPGTDTQYS. The chain has TRBV20-1 and TRBJ2-3; tentative D call: TRBD2 (5 bases). The V gene lost 4 bases and the J gene lost 3 bases, with 8 bases spanning the gap. The CDR3 is 12 residues long. Germline V gene lookup returns CDR1 DFQATT and CDR2 SNEGSKA (reference sequence).

Turning to this clonotype: Since a far larger clone is one base different, this is likely a read error. V gene TRBV5-1 combines with J gene TRBJ2-1; D might be TRBD1 (6 bases). CDR3 size: 16 residues. Germline CDR1 SGHRS, CDR2 YFSETQ. CDR3 in amino acids: CASSLYGGPGHSEQFF. DNA of the CDR3: TGTGCCAGCAGCTTATACGGTGGGCCGGGACACAGTGAGCAGTTCTTC.

A remark on this clonotype: This may be a read error: a much more frequent sequence differs by one nucleotide. The V call is TRBV6-9, the J call TRBJ2-7; D is possibly TRBD1 (6 bases). The CDR3 loop spans 16 amino acids. From germline, CDR1 is MNHGY and CDR2 SVAAGI. CDR3 in DNA: TGTGCCAGCAGTTACGGTGGGGGCCGCAGCTCCTACAAGCAGTACTTC. Amino acid sequence: CASSYGGGRSSYKQYF.

As to this clonotype: Germline and junction disagree at one end, which may indicate a read error. The chain recombines TRBV11-1 with TRBJ2-2, with unresolved D. CDR1 and CDR2 from the germline V gene are SGHAT and FQDESV (reference sequence). CDR3 length: 13 amino acids. Written as DNA, the CDR3 is TGTCCCAGCATCTTAGGTAGCACCGGGGAGCTGTTTTTT. Translated, it gives CPSILGSTGELFF.